Included here is one TCR beta chain sequence, with context. The record originates from a study of cytomegalovirus exposure and HLA in healthy donors. The CDR3 has 16 residues. Trimming shortened V by 2 bases and J by 0 bases, and 14 bases separated the two germline ends. In germline, CDR1 is ENHRY, CDR2 SYGVKD. The PCR was carried out with 60 Vbeta primers and 13 Jbeta primers. Method: immunoSEQ multiplex PCR; TCRdb's copy keeps in-frame clones and lacks some. The sample has 200,000 or so clones, 65% to 80% seen once. The V and J genes are TRBV10-3 and TRBJ2-7; D may be TRBD1 (5 bases). This clonotype was sampled from a man in his fifties in good health and CMV-seronegative. The sequenced sample was PBMCs. The CDR3 DNA reads as TGTGCCATCAGTGAGGATAGGGGTCCTAGCTCCTACGAGCAGTACTTC. Amino acid sequence: CAISEDRGPSSYEQYF.